This TCR beta chain was found in a study of T-cell memory formation after mild COVID-19. Study-level findings and limits: Cross-reactive memory seemingly joined, as some responding clones were found in pre-infection memory. Among contracting clones, CD4+ were mainly CM/EM and CD8+ enriched in EMRA. Contracting clones from day 15 to 85 had balanced CD4/CD8; later expanders favoured CD4+.

To note about this clonotype: What it recognizes is unknown.

The CDR3 consists of 17 residues. Looked up from germline, CDR1 is SGHVS and CDR2 is FNYEAQ. Germline trimming cut 0 bases from V and 2 bases from J; bases unmatched to any gene: 7. With constant-segment primers, 5'RACE yielded cDNA libraries of TCR alpha and TCR beta that carried sample barcodes and UMIs. TCRdb reprocessed the 5' RACE reads via MiXCR and lists one record per CDR3 protein. The sample shows more than 150,000 distinct CDR3 sequences, 18% of them seen only once. The sample taken for sequencing was PBMCs or a T cell subset sorted from them (not recorded which). This receptor was taken from a man between 18 and 29 years old who had mild COVID-19 (a few samples of this study predate the infection). Cell type and time point are not known. This chain uses TRBV7-6 with TRBJ1-3; TRBD1 matches at 7 bases. The CDR3 sequence is CASSLAGQGVAGNTIYF. CDR3 sequence (DNA): TGTGCCAGCAGCTTAGCTGGGCAGGGGGTGGCTGGAAACACCATATATTTT. Filled out from reference TRBV7-6 and TRBJ1-3, the complete variable domain reads GAGVSQSPRYKVTKRGQDVALRCDPISGHVSLYWYRQALGQGPEFLTYFNYEAQQDKSGLPNDRFSAERPEGSISTLTIQRTEQRDSAMYRCASSLAGQGVAGNTIYFGEGSWLTVV.